The entry below describes one T cell receptor beta chain. Only in-frame clones appear in the TCRdb table, and some are missing; sequencing was by immunoSEQ multiplex PCR. The data show tens of thousands of clones, less than 90% seen once. This specimen comes from a study of OX40 agonist ivuxolimab in advanced cancers. CDR3 size: 12 residues. This TCR derives from an adult with an advanced solid tumor such as melanoma, head and neck, liver or kidney cancer. The rearrangement joins TRBV21-1 to TRBJ1-2. TRBV21-1 is a pseudogene segment. Sequenced material: CD4+ or CD8+ T cells sorted from blood, taken in a trial of the OX40 agonist ivuxolimab. The CDR3 region is CASSKYSYGYTF. The DNA of the CDR3 is TGTGCCAGCAGCAAATACTCCTATGGCTACACCTTC.